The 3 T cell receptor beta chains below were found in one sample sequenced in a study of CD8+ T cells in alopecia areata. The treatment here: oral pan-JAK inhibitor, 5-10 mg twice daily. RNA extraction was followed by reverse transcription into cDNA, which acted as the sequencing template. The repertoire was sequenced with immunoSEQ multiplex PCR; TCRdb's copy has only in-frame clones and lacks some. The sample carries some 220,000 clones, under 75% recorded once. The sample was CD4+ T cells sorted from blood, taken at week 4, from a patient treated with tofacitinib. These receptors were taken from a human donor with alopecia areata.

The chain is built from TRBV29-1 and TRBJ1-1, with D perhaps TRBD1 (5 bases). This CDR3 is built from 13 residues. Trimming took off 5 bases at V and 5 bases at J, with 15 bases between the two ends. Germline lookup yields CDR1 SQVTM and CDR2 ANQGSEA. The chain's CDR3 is CSVQGRLRTEAFF. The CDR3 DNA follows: TGCAGCGTTCAGGGTCGACTTCGGACTGAAGCTTTCTTT.

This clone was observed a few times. CDR3 region: CAISDSTGPKSQPQHF. The CDR3 DNA reads TGTGCCATCAGTGATTCCACCGGACCTAAGTCCCAGCCCCAGCATTTT. The chain combines TRBV10-3 with TRBJ1-5; no definite D call. Germline assignment: CDR1 ENHRY and CDR2 SYGVKD. V was trimmed by 3 bases and J by 7 bases, leaving 19 bases between them. CDR3 size: 16 residues.

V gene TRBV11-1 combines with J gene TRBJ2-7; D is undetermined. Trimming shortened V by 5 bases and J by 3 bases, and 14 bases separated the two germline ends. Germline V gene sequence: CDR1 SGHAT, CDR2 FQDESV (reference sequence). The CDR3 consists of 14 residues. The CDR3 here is CASSLFRSSYEQYF. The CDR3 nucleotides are TGTGCCAGCAGCCTCTTCAGGTCTAGCTACGAGCAGTACTTC.